Each of the 30 T cell receptor beta chains below was sequenced from the same sample in a study of blood T cell repertoires in COVID-19. Data came from immunoSEQ multiplex PCR; TCRdb stores just in-frame clones and leaves some out. The repertoire consists of about 290,000 clones, with roughly 89% occurring once and the leading ten covering 0.94%. Source material: peripheral blood. These receptors were collected from a woman between 40 and 55 years old who had recovered from COVID-19.

This clone came up once. The chain recombines TRBV28 with TRBJ1-5, with a tentative D call TRBD1 (5 bases). Germline V gives CDR1 MDHEN, CDR2 SYDVKM. This CDR3 has 17 residues. V was shortened by 2 bases and J by 0 bases, with 14 bases between the two germline ends. The CDR3 sequence is CASSLRGVGYSNQPQHF. CDR3 DNA: TGTGCCAGCAGTTTACGGGGGGTCGGATATAGCAATCAGCCCCAGCATTTT.

This clone was counted once. V usage is TRBV6-2 or TRBV6-3 and J usage is TRBJ2-7, with 7 nucleotides matching TRBD1. The V segment lost 5 bases and the J segment 3 bases; nucleotides outside the gene matches: 16. The CDR3 is 17 residues long. From germline, CDR1 is MNHEY and CDR2 SVGEGT. This chain's CDR3 is CASSIYPRQGMVYEQYF. Here the CDR3 DNA reads TGTGCCAGCAGTATTTATCCCAGACAGGGAATGGTCTACGAGCAGTACTTC.

The chain carries TRBV19 and TRBJ1-2; D is possibly TRBD1 (5 bases). The CDR3 is 14 amino acids. CDR1 is LNHDA, CDR2 SQIVND, per germline (reference sequence). Trimming shortened V by 7 bases and J by 4 bases, and 16 bases separated the two germline ends. The CDR3 DNA reads TGTGCCAGTAAGCCCGGGACTTCGGGCTATGGCTACACCTTC. Translating it yields CASKPGTSGYGYTF.

The rearrangement uses TRBV28 and TRBJ2-5, with D possibly being TRBD1 (6 bases). CDR1 and CDR2 from the germline V gene are MDHEN and SYDVKM. V shed 4 bases and J shed 5 bases, with 14 bases lying between them. The CDR3 extends over 14 amino acids. CDR3 loop: CASSSAQGPETQYF. The CDR3 DNA follows: TGTGCCAGCAGTTCGGCACAGGGTCCTGAGACCCAGTACTTC.

The chain uses TRBV5-1 and TRBJ1-6; 8 bases match TRBD1. J gave up 7 bases and V 3 bases, and 6 bases lay outside the gene matches. The length of the CDR3 is 15 residues. Germline CDR1 and CDR2: SGHRS and YFSETQ. CDR3 region: CASSSDRGENSPLHF. The CDR3 bases are TGCGCCAGCAGCTCTGACAGGGGCGAAAATTCACCCCTCCACTTT.

The V gene is TRBV3-1 (or the pseudogene TRBV3-2), the J gene TRBJ2-7, with 8 positions matching TRBD1. Germline CDR1 is LGHDT and CDR2 is YNNKEL (reference sequence). The junction had 7 bases not matched to a gene; V was cut back by 1 base and J by 5 bases. The CDR3 runs 15 residues. In DNA, the CDR3 is TGTGCCAGCAGCCAAGGGCGCGACAGGGGCCACGAGCAGTACTTC. It specifies CASSQGRDRGHEQYF.

V gene TRBV14 combines with J gene TRBJ2-3; 10 bases line up with TRBD2. Trimming cost V 3 bases and J 3 bases; bases outside gene matches: 6. Germline loops: CDR1 SGHDN, CDR2 FVKESK. The CDR3 is 16 amino acids. Written as DNA, the CDR3 is TGTGCCAGCAGCCATCGAGCGGGAGGGCTGACAGATACGCAGTATTTT. Translation gives CASSHRAGGLTDTQYF.

The rearrangement links TRBV5-4 to TRBJ2-1; TRBD2 matches 7 bases. The CDR3 runs 14 residues. Unmatched junction bases numbered 5, after V lost 0 bases and J lost 8 bases. The V gene's germline CDR1 is SGHNT and CDR2 YYREEE (reference sequence). The CDR3 sequence: CASSLGGSFDEQFF. CDR3 bases: TGTGCCAGCAGCTTGGGCGGGAGTTTCGATGAGCAGTTCTTC.

The J gene is TRBJ2-7, the V gene TRBV24-1; 16 nucleotides match TRBD2. This CDR3 spans 15 amino acids. CDR1 and CDR2 (germline): KGHDR, SFDVKD. The V segment lost 3 bases and the J segment 7 bases; nucleotides outside the gene matches: 2. The CDR3 nucleotides read TGTGCCACCAGTGATCCGGGACTAGCGGGAGGGGAGCAGTACTTC. This sequence encodes CATSDPGLAGGEQYF.

V gene TRBV11-2 combines with J gene TRBJ2-7; weak D call: TRBD2 (6 bases). The V and J ends lost 3 bases and 0 bases respectively, with 12 bases between them. Germline CDR1 reads SGHAT; CDR2 reads FQNNGV. This CDR3 is 15 amino acids long. The CDR3 sequence is CASSFLRETSYEQYF. The CDR3 bases are TGTGCCAGCAGCTTTCTTCGGGAGACCTCCTACGAGCAGTACTTC.

This clone was recorded only once. The chain uses TRBV27 and TRBJ2-7; 7 bases are shared with TRBD1. Trimming took 6 bases from V and 2 from J; bases not matched to a gene: 10. Germline V gene data show CDR1 as MNHEY and CDR2 as SMNVEV (reference sequence). The CDR3 length is 15 residues. The CDR3: CASRNSQTGPYEQYF. In nucleotides, the CDR3 is TGTGCCAGCAGGAACAGCCAGACAGGGCCCTACGAGCAGTACTTC.

The V gene is TRBV6-5, the J gene TRBJ1-6, with D perhaps matching TRBD1 (6 bases). CDR1 is MNHEY, CDR2 SVGAGI, per germline. Between the trimmed V and J ends, which lost 2 bases and 10 bases, there was a span of 12 bases. The CDR3 has 14 amino acids. CDR3 nucleotide sequence: TGTGCCAGCAGTTACGGGGGGGCACGGTCACCCCTCCACTTT. It yields the protein CASSYGGARSPLHF.

This chain joins TRBV7-9 and TRBJ2-1, with D tentatively TRBD2 (5 bases). From germline, CDR1 is SEHNR and CDR2 FQNEAQ (reference sequence). V was cut by 6 bases and J by 4 bases, with 19 bases left in between. The length of the CDR3 is 16 residues. The CDR3 reads CASSLRTSKPYNEQFF. CDR3 in DNA: TGTGCCAGCAGTTTGAGGACTTCCAAGCCTTACAATGAGCAGTTCTTC. The complete variable domain, with remaining parts taken from reference TRBV7-9 and TRBJ2-1, reads DTGVSQNPRHKITKRGQNVTFRCDPISEHNRLYWYRQTLGQGPEFLTYFQNEAQLEKSRLLSDRFSAERPKGSFSTLEIQRTEQGDSAMYLCASSLRTSKPYNEQFFGPGTRLTVL.

The chain links TRBV3-1 (or the pseudogene TRBV3-2) to TRBJ2-7; perhaps TRBD2 as D (6 bases). The V and J ends lost 1 base and 7 bases respectively, with 14 bases between them. The germline V gene has CDR1 LGHDT and CDR2 YNNKEL (reference sequence). The CDR3 runs 14 residues. The CDR3 nucleotides read TGTGCCAGCAGCCAAGCCCTAGCGACTGGGGAGCAGTACTTC. This sequence encodes CASSQALATGEQYF.

Details on this clone: Just one base apart from a much larger clone, this may be a read error. The chain couples TRBV7-9 to TRBJ1-1; 8 nucleotides agree with TRBD1. Germline CDR1 SEHNR, CDR2 FQNEAQ (reference sequence). V lost 5 bases to trimming and J lost 1 base; unmatched junction nucleotides: 0. This CDR3 has 13 residues. CDR3 nucleotides: TGTGCCAGCAGCGGACAGGGGAACACTGAAGCTTTCTTT. Amino acid sequence: CASSGQGNTEAFF.

This clone was counted a single time. Within the sample, other DNA sequences also encode this same CDR3. The chain uses TRBV18 and TRBJ2-7, with 9 bases identical to TRBD1. Germline V gives CDR1 KGHSH, CDR2 LQKENI. Trimming at V came to 1 base and at J to 4 bases, leaving 2 bases not matched to a gene. The CDR3 length is 14 residues. CDR3 DNA sequence: TGTGCCAGCTCACCACTGGGACAGGGTTACGAGCAGTACTTC. This encodes CASSPLGQGYEQYF.

With regard to this clone: The same CDR3 also results from other DNA sequences found in this sample. V usage is TRBV3-1 (or the pseudogene TRBV3-2) and J usage is TRBJ2-5; D is unclear. V shed 5 bases and J shed 2 bases, with 12 bases lying between them. This CDR3 spans 14 amino acids. Looked up from germline, CDR1 is LGHDT and CDR2 is YNNKEL (reference sequence). CDR3 sequence (DNA): TGTGCCAGCAGCTTAGTGGGCCCTCAAGAGACCCAGTACTTC. It translates to CASSLVGPQETQYF.

Written as DNA, the CDR3 is TGTGCCACCAGCAGATCGGCCGGGACTAGCGGGATCTACAATGAGCAGTTCTTC. Amino acids: CATSRSAGTSGIYNEQFF. The chain has TRBV15 and TRBJ2-1; 13 positions match TRBD2. Germline values: CDR1 LNHNV, CDR2 YYDKDF (reference sequence). The CDR3 is 18 amino acids. V trimming: 2 bases; J trimming: 3 bases; junction bases outside the gene matches: 7.

The chain has TRBV30 and TRBJ1-5, with D possibly matching TRBD1 (5 bases). This CDR3 is built from 15 residues. The ends were cut back, 4 bases at V and 1 base at J, with 14 bases in the middle. The germline gives CDR1 GTSNPN, CDR2 SVGIG (reference sequence). The CDR3 nucleotides are TGTGCCTGGACGGCGAACGGGGGGAGCAATCAGCCCCAGCATTTT. Translating it yields CAWTANGGSNQPQHF.

The gene calls are TRBV6-5 and TRBJ1-1; D unresolved. The germline CDR1 and CDR2 sequences are MNHEY and SVGAGI. The CDR3 totals 15 residues. Trimming took off 4 bases at V and 4 bases at J, with 16 bases between the two ends. The CDR3 loop is CASSLDPGSVTEAFF. CDR3 coding DNA: TGTGCCAGCAGTTTGGATCCAGGCTCGGTCACTGAAGCTTTCTTT.

The chain joins TRBV5-1 to TRBJ2-3; 9 bases line up with TRBD2. CDR3 length: 15 residues. CDR1 and CDR2 (germline): SGHRS, YFSETQ. The V gene end was trimmed by 7 bases and the J gene end by 2 bases; junction bases not matched to a gene: 8. In DNA form, the CDR3 reads TGCGCCAGCCGTCCCCTAGCGGGACCCACAGATACGCAGTATTTT. Its translation: CASRPLAGPTDTQYF.

The genes are TRBV11-1 and TRBJ2-1, with 12 bases aligning to TRBD2. Germline values: CDR1 SGHAT, CDR2 FQDESV (reference sequence). This CDR3 is built from 16 residues. With 2 bases clipped from V and 6 bases from J, the junction kept 5 bases outside the gene matches. As DNA, the CDR3 is TGTGCCAGCAGCTTATGGGTGACTAGCGGGAGCAATGAGCAGTTCTTC. This translates into CASSLWVTSGSNEQFF.

The chain recombines TRBV24-1 with TRBJ1-1; maybe TRBD1 (5 bases). Germline CDR1 KGHDR, CDR2 SFDVKD. V shed 1 base and J shed 1 base, with 12 bases lying between them. The CDR3 is 16 residues long. The CDR3 region is CATSDFPSQGNTEAFF. The DNA for the CDR3 is TGTGCCACCAGTGATTTCCCATCCCAGGGGAACACTGAAGCTTTCTTT.

This clone was recorded only once. This same CDR3 is encoded by further DNA sequences in the sample. V gene TRBV15 combines with J gene TRBJ2-7; no reliable D call. The CDR3 spans 13 residues. V shed 0 bases and J shed 3 bases, with 6 bases lying between them. The germline V gene encodes CDR1 LNHNV and CDR2 YYDKDF (reference sequence). The CDR3 region is CATSRDRGYEQYF. The DNA of the CDR3 is TGTGCCACCAGCAGAGACAGAGGCTACGAGCAGTACTTC.

The chain combines TRBV4-1 with TRBJ1-2; 11 nucleotides line up with TRBD1. The CDR3 sequence is 17 residues long. The germline gives CDR1 MGHRA, CDR2 YSYEKL. V lost 3 bases to trimming and J lost 4 bases; unmatched junction nucleotides: 10. CDR3 in amino acids: CASSQGAGQGAVYGYTF. The CDR3 coding sequence is TGCGCCAGCAGCCAGGGGGCCGGACAGGGGGCAGTCTATGGCTACACCTTC.

The genes are TRBV7-8 and TRBJ2-7; the match to TRBD1 covers 7 bases. This CDR3 is 15 amino acids long. Germline assignment: CDR1 SGHVS and CDR2 FQNEAQ. Trimming removed 5 bases from V and 3 bases from J; junction bases left unmatched: 10. DNA of the CDR3: TGTGCCAGCAGCCTCCGGGACAGTTCCTTCTACGAGCAGTACTTC. This gives the protein CASSLRDSSFYEQYF. Full variable domain (rest looked up from reference TRBV7-8 and TRBJ2-7): GAGVSQSPRYKVAKRGQDVALRCDPISGHVSLFWYQQALGQGPEFLTYFQNEAQLDKSGLPSDRFFAERPEGSVSTLKIQRTQQEDSAVYLCASSLRDSSFYEQYFGPGTRLTVT.

This chain joins TRBV6-5 and TRBJ2-7; a weak D match, TRBD2 (5 bases). This CDR3 is 14 amino acids long. Trimming removed 5 bases from V and 0 bases from J, with 11 bases in between. Germline V gene lookup returns CDR1 MNHEY and CDR2 SVGAGI. CDR3 in amino acids: CASSRKRSSYEQYF. In DNA form, the CDR3 reads TGTGCCAGCAGTCGGAAGCGGAGCTCCTACGAGCAGTACTTC.

The genes are TRBV6-5 and TRBJ1-2, with D uncertain. Germline V gene data show CDR1 as MNHEY and CDR2 as SVGAGI. V lost 0 bases and J lost 3, with 8 bases in between. This CDR3 has 14 amino acids. As DNA, the CDR3 is TGTGCCAGCAGTTACTCGAGGGATCACTATGGCTACACCTTC. Its protein product is CASSYSRDHYGYTF.

The chain links TRBV19 to TRBJ2-5; 7 nucleotides line up with TRBD1. The V and J ends lost 7 bases and 1 base, in that order; junction bases with no gene match: 9. This CDR3 contains 15 residues. CDR1 is LNHDA and CDR2 is SQIVND in the germline V gene (reference sequence). CDR3 nucleotide sequence: TGTGCCAGTACCAGGACCGGGACAGCCCAAGAGACCCAGTACTTC. It specifies CASTRTGTAQETQYF.

The rearrangement uses TRBV29-1 and TRBJ1-2, with D maybe TRBD1 (5 bases). The CDR3 runs 11 residues. Germline assignment: CDR1 SQVTM and CDR2 ANQGSEA. The CDR3, as DNA: TGCTCCGGACAAGCTAACTATGGCTACACCTTC. Translated, it gives CSGQANYGYTF.